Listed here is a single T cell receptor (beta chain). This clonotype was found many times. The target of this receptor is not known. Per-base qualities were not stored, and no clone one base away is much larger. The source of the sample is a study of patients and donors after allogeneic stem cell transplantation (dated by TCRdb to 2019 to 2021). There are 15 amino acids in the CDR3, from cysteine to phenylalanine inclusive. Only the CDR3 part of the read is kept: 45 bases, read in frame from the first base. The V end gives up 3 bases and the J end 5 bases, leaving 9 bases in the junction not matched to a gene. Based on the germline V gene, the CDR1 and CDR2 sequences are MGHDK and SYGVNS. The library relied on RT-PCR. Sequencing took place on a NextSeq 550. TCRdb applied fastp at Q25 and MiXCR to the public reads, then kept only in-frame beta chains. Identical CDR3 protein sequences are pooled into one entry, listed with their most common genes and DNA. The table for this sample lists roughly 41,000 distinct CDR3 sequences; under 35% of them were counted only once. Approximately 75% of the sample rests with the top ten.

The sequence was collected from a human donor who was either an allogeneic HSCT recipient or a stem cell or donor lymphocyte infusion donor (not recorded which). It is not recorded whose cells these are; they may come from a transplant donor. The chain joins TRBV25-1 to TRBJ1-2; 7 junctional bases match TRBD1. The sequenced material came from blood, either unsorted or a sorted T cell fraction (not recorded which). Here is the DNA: TGTGCCAGCAGTGACCGACAGGGACCGGGATATGGCTACACCTTC. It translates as CASSDRQGPGYGYTF.